This TCR beta chain was recovered during a study of regulatory T cells in long-lasting Graves disease. Study conclusions and caveats: Under persistent disease, TRBV28, TRBJ1-2 and TRBJ2-5 were used preferentially.

Time point: newly diagnosed GD, antithyroid drugs for less than 3 months. With RNA extracted from PBMCs as input, the TCR library was made. Both iRepertoire HTBI primers and Arm-PCR of CDR3 regions were used to build the TCR beta libraries. TCRdb recomputed calls from the multiplex PCR reads with MiXCR, one row per CDR3 protein. The table lists over 500,000 distinct CDR3 sequences, about 15% of them singletons, with about 18% in the top ten. Comment on this clonotype: Antigen: not known.

The CDR3 has 12 residues. Germline V lookup: CDR1 SGHRS, CDR2 YFSETQ. With 7 bases removed from V and 2 bases from J, the gap between germline ends came to 10 bases. These data also formed part of another study, on T cells in Graves' hyperthyroidism and ophthalmopathy. From that paper: Investigators excluded patients with uncontrolled infection, other autoimmune disease, pregnancy or lactation. Researchers ran a first-round RT-PCR on the TCR CDR3 using the HTBI primer set. Ophthalmopathy was predicted by the model a median of roughly 6.7 months ahead of onset.

The sequenced sample was peripheral blood mononuclear cells (PBMCs), obtained at new diagnosis, from a patient treated with antithyroid drugs. V and J are TRBV5-1 and TRBJ2-7; D might be TRBD2 (5 bases). This TCR was recovered from a woman under 40 with Graves disease. The CDR3 sequence is CASADFPYEQYF. The CDR3 DNA is TGCGCCAGCGCGGACTTTCCCTACGAGCAGTACTTC. Together with reference TRBV5-1 and TRBJ2-7, the CDR3 gives the full variable domain: KAGVTQTPRYLIKTRGQQVTLSCSPISGHRSVSWYQQTPGQGLQFLFEYFSETQRNKGNFPGRFSGRQFSNSRSEMNVSTLELGDSALYLCASADFPYEQYFGPGTRLTVT.